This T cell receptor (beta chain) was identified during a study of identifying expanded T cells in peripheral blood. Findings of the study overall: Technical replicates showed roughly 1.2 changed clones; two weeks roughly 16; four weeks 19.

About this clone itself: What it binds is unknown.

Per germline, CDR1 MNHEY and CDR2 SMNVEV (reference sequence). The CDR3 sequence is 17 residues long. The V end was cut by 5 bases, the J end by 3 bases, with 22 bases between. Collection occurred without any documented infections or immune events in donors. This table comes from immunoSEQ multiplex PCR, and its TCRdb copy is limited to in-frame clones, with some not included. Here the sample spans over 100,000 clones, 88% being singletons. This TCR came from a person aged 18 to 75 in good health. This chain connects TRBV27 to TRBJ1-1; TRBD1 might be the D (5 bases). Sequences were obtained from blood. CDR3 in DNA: TGTGCCAGCAGTCTGCGGGACGGAAGACCTGATTACACTGAAGCTTTCTTT. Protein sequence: CASSLRDGRPDYTEAFF.